This entry lists 5 T cell receptor beta chains sequenced from one sample in a study of blood T cell repertoires in COVID-19. Measured with immunoSEQ multiplex PCR; TCRdb has only the in-frame clones, and not every one. The sample yields 150,000 to 200,000 clones, 92% seen once. The source material was peripheral blood. These receptors originate from a young man with COVID-19, enrolled during active disease.

This sequence joins TRBV6-5 and TRBJ2-7; the match to TRBD1 covers 7 bases. Trimming cost V 4 bases and J 3 bases; bases outside gene matches: 12. Germline lookup yields CDR1 MNHEY and CDR2 SVGAGI. The length of the CDR3 is 16 residues. The CDR3 loop is CASSFHTGTANYEQYF. The CDR3 DNA reads as TGTGCCAGCAGTTTCCATACCGGGACAGCCAACTACGAGCAGTACTTC.

The rearrangement joins TRBV5-1 to TRBJ2-3; 8 positions agree with TRBD2. With V trimmed by 4 bases and J by 2 bases, 6 bases remained unmatched. CDR3 size: 15 residues. CDR1 is SGHRS, CDR2 YFSETQ, per germline. CDR3 amino acids: CASSGTSGSTDTQYF. The CDR3 nucleotides read TGCGCCAGCAGCGGAACTAGCGGTTCCACAGATACGCAGTATTTT.

The chain employs TRBV15 and TRBJ1-2; 9 bases are a match to TRBD1. After removal of 9 bases from V and 3 bases from J, the junction contained 8 bases not matched to a gene. There are 14 residues in the CDR3. Germline V gene sequence: CDR1 LNHNV, CDR2 YYDKDF (reference sequence). The CDR3 DNA reads as TGTGCCACACGTACAGGGGGCGAATACTATGGCTACACCTTC. Protein product: CATRTGGEYYGYTF.

The rearrangement links TRBV11-3 to TRBJ2-1; perhaps TRBD2 as D (6 bases). Germline CDR1 and CDR2: SGHNT and YENEEA. The CDR3 is 15 residues long. Trimming cost V 1 base and J 5 bases, with 12 bases left between them. The CDR3 is CASSLAGRENNEQFF. The CDR3 DNA reads TGTGCCAGCAGCTTAGCCGGGAGAGAAAACAATGAGCAGTTCTTC.

The chain is built from TRBV7-9 and TRBJ1-2, with 10 bases matching TRBD1. Germline loops: CDR1 SEHNR, CDR2 FQNEAQ (reference sequence). The CDR3 covers 15 residues. J gave up 5 bases and V 4 bases, and 7 bases lay outside the gene matches. CDR3 bases: TGTGCCAGCAGCTCGGGACAGGGGCCAAAGTATGGCTACACCTTC. Encoded protein: CASSSGQGPKYGYTF. The full variable domain, rest sourced from reference TRBV7-9 and TRBJ1-2, is DTGVSQNPRHKITKRGQNVTFRCDPISEHNRLYWYRQTLGQGPEFLTYFQNEAQLEKSRLLSDRFSAERPKGSFSTLEIQRTEQGDSAMYLCASSSGQGPKYGYTFGSGTRLTVV.